A selection of T cell receptor beta chains follows, all from one sample in a study of T cell responses to AZD1222 COVID-19 vaccine. Assay used: immunoSEQ multiplex PCR; TCRdb lists only in-frame clones, some missing. Here the sample spans 120,000 or so clones, 91% being singletons. The sample here was peripheral blood, taken on day 0 of AZD1222 vaccination. The receptors here all came from an adult in good health. The CDR3 runs from the conserved cysteine through the conserved F or W. The D gene is left open where the match is weak. Some rows mark clone size as missing; the rest say once, few, many or name a class of expanded clone.

CDR3nt: TGTGCCAGCAGCCAAGATTCCGGGACAGCTAGCAGCGAACTGTTTTTT; CDR3aa: CASSQDSGTASSELFF; j_gene: TRBJ1-4; v_gene: TRBV3-1/TRBV3-2; abundance: NA; d_gene: TRBD1
CDR3nt: TGTGCCAGCGGAGACTCAATTACGGGGTACAATGAGCAGTTCTTC; CDR3aa: CASGDSITGYNEQFF; j_gene: TRBJ2-1; v_gene: TRBV6-5; abundance: few; d_gene: NA
CDR3nt: TGTGCCAGCTCACCGAGGGACAGGGGGCTTTTGAACACTGAAGCTTTCTTT; CDR3aa: CASSPRDRGLLNTEAFF; j_gene: TRBJ1-1; v_gene: TRBV18; abundance: NA; d_gene: TRBD1
CDR3nt: TGTGCCAGCACCCAGGGACTAGCGGTCTACAATGAGCAGTTCTTC; CDR3aa: CASTQGLAVYNEQFF; j_gene: TRBJ2-1; v_gene: TRBV28; abundance: NA; d_gene: TRBD2
CDR3nt: TGCGCCAGCAGCTTGGACGGGAACTATGGCTACACCTTC; CDR3aa: CASSLDGNYGYTF; j_gene: TRBJ1-2; v_gene: TRBV5-1; abundance: NA; d_gene: NA
CDR3nt: TGTGCCAGCAGCCAAGTGGCTGACCTCCCCACAGATACGCAGTATTTT; CDR3aa: CASSQVADLPTDTQYF; j_gene: TRBJ2-3; v_gene: TRBV3-1/TRBV3-2; abundance: once; d_gene: NA
CDR3nt: TGTGCCAGCAGCTTGGCCGTGACGGGGCCGCTTTTAGCCAAAAACATTCAGTACTTC; CDR3aa: CASSLAVTGPLLAKNIQYF; j_gene: TRBJ2-4; v_gene: TRBV5-5; abundance: NA; d_gene: NA
CDR3nt: TGTGCCAGCAGCTTTCGAGGGGGGGACTCACCCACAGATACGCAGTATTTT; CDR3aa: CASSFRGGDSPTDTQYF; j_gene: TRBJ2-3; v_gene: TRBV9; abundance: NA; d_gene: NA
CDR3nt: TGTGCCAGCAGCTTAACAGGGAACCACGAGCAGTACTTC; CDR3aa: CASSLTGNHEQYF; j_gene: TRBJ2-7; v_gene: TRBV7-9; abundance: NA; d_gene: NA
CDR3nt: TGTGCCAGCAGCCACTGTGCGGGTGGAGGAAACACCATATATTTT; CDR3aa: CASSHCAGGGNTIYF; j_gene: TRBJ1-3; v_gene: TRBV21-1; abundance: NA; d_gene: NA
CDR3nt: TGTGCCAGCAGCCTGACAGGGGGCGGGGAGCTGTTTTTT; CDR3aa: CASSLTGGGELFF; j_gene: TRBJ2-2; v_gene: TRBV5-6; abundance: NA; d_gene: TRBD1
CDR3nt: TGCGCCAGCAGCGTGATGGTTCTCTCTGGGGCCAACGTCCTGACTTTC; CDR3aa: CASSVMVLSGANVLTF; j_gene: TRBJ2-6; v_gene: TRBV5-1; abundance: NA; d_gene: NA
CDR3nt: TGTGCCAGCAGCGCCGGACTAGCCGATACGCAGTATTTT; CDR3aa: CASSAGLADTQYF; j_gene: TRBJ2-3; v_gene: TRBV13; abundance: once; d_gene: TRBD2
CDR3nt: TGTGCCAGCAGCCCCTACATAGACGGGGATAATTCACCCCTCCACTTT; CDR3aa: CASSPYIDGDNSPLHF; j_gene: TRBJ1-6; v_gene: TRBV7-6; abundance: NA; d_gene: NA
CDR3nt: TGTGCCAGTAGTGTAGGACAGGGGTTAATGGACTACGAGCAGTACTTC; CDR3aa: CASSVGQGLMDYEQYF; j_gene: TRBJ2-7; v_gene: TRBV19; abundance: NA; d_gene: TRBD1
CDR3nt: TGTGCCAGCAGCCCCCGACTGGATAATTCACCCCTCCACTTT; CDR3aa: CASSPRLDNSPLHF; j_gene: TRBJ1-6; v_gene: TRBV2; abundance: NA; d_gene: NA
CDR3nt: TGCAGCGTTACACGACAGTCTAACTATGGCTACACCTTC; CDR3aa: CSVTRQSNYGYTF; j_gene: TRBJ1-2; v_gene: TRBV29-1; abundance: NA; d_gene: NA
CDR3nt: TGCGCCAGCAGCTTGGGTCTAATCGATGAAAAACTGTTTTTT; CDR3aa: CASSLGLIDEKLFF; j_gene: TRBJ1-4; v_gene: TRBV5-1; abundance: NA; d_gene: NA
CDR3nt: TGTGCCAGCAGTCTTTTATTTACTAGCGGGACCAATGAGCAGTTCTTC; CDR3aa: CASSLLFTSGTNEQFF; j_gene: TRBJ2-1; v_gene: TRBV27; abundance: NA; d_gene: TRBD2
CDR3nt: TGTGCTAGCAGCGCCCGAGGGGGTGAGCAGTTCTTC; CDR3aa: CASSARGGEQFF; j_gene: TRBJ2-1; v_gene: TRBV7-7; abundance: NA; d_gene: NA
CDR3nt: TGTGCCAGCAGCTTGGGGGGCACAGATACGCAGTATTTT; CDR3aa: CASSLGGTDTQYF; j_gene: TRBJ2-3; v_gene: TRBV5-8; abundance: NA; d_gene: NA
CDR3nt: TGTGCCAGTAGTCCGGGACTAGCGGGAACCCACGAGCAGTACTTC; CDR3aa: CASSPGLAGTHEQYF; j_gene: TRBJ2-7; v_gene: TRBV19; abundance: NA; d_gene: TRBD2
CDR3nt: TGTGCCAGCTCACTACAGGGGGCTGGGAACACTGAAGCTTTCTTT; CDR3aa: CASSLQGAGNTEAFF; j_gene: TRBJ1-1; v_gene: TRBV18; abundance: NA; d_gene: TRBD1
CDR3nt: TGCGCCAGCTCCGGGCCTCCGGGGGGTTTGAACACTGAAGCTTTCTTT; CDR3aa: CASSGPPGGLNTEAFF; j_gene: TRBJ1-1; v_gene: TRBV10-1; abundance: NA; d_gene: NA
CDR3nt: TGTGCCAGCAGCTCCCCCATGGCAGGGGTCAAGGGGGAGACCCAGTACTTC; CDR3aa: CASSSPMAGVKGETQYF; j_gene: TRBJ2-5; v_gene: TRBV5-4; abundance: NA; d_gene: NA
CDR3nt: TGTGCCAGCAGTGAAGGTCGCCTCACCGGAAACACCATATATTTT; CDR3aa: CASSEGRLTGNTIYF; j_gene: TRBJ1-3; v_gene: TRBV6-1; abundance: NA; d_gene: NA
CDR3nt: TGTGCCAGCAGTGCCCCCGGGACAGGGATCGCACCCCTCCACTTT; CDR3aa: CASSAPGTGIAPLHF; j_gene: TRBJ1-6; v_gene: TRBV25-1; abundance: NA; d_gene: TRBD1
CDR3nt: TGTGCCAGTACACGGGATAGCTCCTACAATGAGCAGTTCTTC; CDR3aa: CASTRDSSYNEQFF; j_gene: TRBJ2-1; v_gene: TRBV19; abundance: NA; d_gene: NA
CDR3nt: TGTGCCAGCAGTCCCCTTCGCGGAATAGGCGAGCAGTACTTC; CDR3aa: CASSPLRGIGEQYF; j_gene: TRBJ2-7; v_gene: TRBV6-5; abundance: NA; d_gene: NA
CDR3nt: TGTGCCAGCAGTGTATCAACTGCGAATGAAAAACTGTTTTTT; CDR3aa: CASSVSTANEKLFF; j_gene: TRBJ1-4; v_gene: TRBV2; abundance: NA; d_gene: NA
CDR3nt: TGCGCCAGCAGCTTCAGGGGAGATGAAGCTTTCTTT; CDR3aa: CASSFRGDEAFF; j_gene: TRBJ1-1; v_gene: TRBV5-1; abundance: NA; d_gene: NA
CDR3nt: TGTGCTAGCTCCCCGGCAGGGCATAGCAATCAGCCCCAGCATTTT; CDR3aa: CASSPAGHSNQPQHF; j_gene: TRBJ1-5; v_gene: TRBV12-5; abundance: NA; d_gene: NA
CDR3nt: TGTGCCAGCAGCCTAACCCTGGGCCAAAGTTACGAGCAGTACTTC; CDR3aa: CASSLTLGQSYEQYF; j_gene: TRBJ2-7; v_gene: TRBV5-4; abundance: NA; d_gene: NA
CDR3nt: TGTGCCAGCAGCCCAATCGACAGGGGAGTTGGCTACACCTTC; CDR3aa: CASSPIDRGVGYTF; j_gene: TRBJ1-2; v_gene: TRBV9; abundance: NA; d_gene: TRBD1
CDR3nt: TGTGCCAGCAGCTCGAGACAGGGGGCCGCTGAAGCTTTCTTT; CDR3aa: CASSSRQGAAEAFF; j_gene: TRBJ1-1; v_gene: TRBV7-3; abundance: NA; d_gene: TRBD1
CDR3nt: TGTGCCAGCAGTCGCTCCGGGACTAGTCGGAACGAGCAGTACTTC; CDR3aa: CASSRSGTSRNEQYF; j_gene: TRBJ2-7; v_gene: TRBV28; abundance: NA; d_gene: TRBD2
CDR3nt: TGTGCCACCAGTGATTCGCTCGGGACTCCTTCCCAAGAGACCCAGTACTTC; CDR3aa: CATSDSLGTPSQETQYF; j_gene: TRBJ2-5; v_gene: TRBV24-1; abundance: NA; d_gene: NA
CDR3nt: TGTGCCAGCAGCCTGCTTGGGGCGGACGCTAACTATGGCTACACCTTC; CDR3aa: CASSLLGADANYGYTF; j_gene: TRBJ1-2; v_gene: TRBV7-9; abundance: NA; d_gene: NA
CDR3nt: TGCGCCAGCAGCTTGGGGGGGAACCTTGAAGGCTACACCTTC; CDR3aa: CASSLGGNLEGYTF; j_gene: TRBJ1-2; v_gene: TRBV5-1; abundance: NA; d_gene: NA
CDR3nt: TGCAGCGTGAAGGGGGGGAACTATGGCTACACCTTC; CDR3aa: CSVKGGNYGYTF; j_gene: TRBJ1-2; v_gene: TRBV29-1; abundance: NA; d_gene: NA
CDR3nt: TGTGCCACCAGCACCCCGACAGGGGGCATGGGCTACACCTTC; CDR3aa: CATSTPTGGMGYTF; j_gene: TRBJ1-2; v_gene: TRBV15; abundance: NA; d_gene: TRBD1
CDR3nt: TGTGCCAGCAGCCAATACGAGGTTTCTGGCGGCCCCTCCTACGAGCAGTACTTC; CDR3aa: CASSQYEVSGGPSYEQYF; j_gene: TRBJ2-7; v_gene: TRBV3-1/TRBV3-2; abundance: NA; d_gene: NA
CDR3nt: TGTGCCAGCATTGGGGGGCAGGGTGAAGCTTTCTTT; CDR3aa: CASIGGQGEAFF; j_gene: TRBJ1-1; v_gene: TRBV6-5; abundance: NA; d_gene: NA
CDR3nt: TGTGCCAGCAGCTTGGATCTGGTCGCAGGGCGGGATGGCTACACCTTC; CDR3aa: CASSLDLVAGRDGYTF; j_gene: TRBJ1-2; v_gene: TRBV5-4; abundance: NA; d_gene: NA
CDR3nt: TGTGCCAGCAGTTTAGGTAAACGGCATAAGGTGGTCGCAGATACGCAGTATTTT; CDR3aa: CASSLGKRHKVVADTQYF; j_gene: TRBJ2-3; v_gene: TRBV28; abundance: NA; d_gene: NA
CDR3nt: TGTGCCACCAGTGACTCCTCACAGGGCCCCTACGAGCAGTACTTC; CDR3aa: CATSDSSQGPYEQYF; j_gene: TRBJ2-7; v_gene: TRBV24-1; abundance: NA; d_gene: NA
CDR3nt: TGTGCCTGGAGTGTAGGATACCCCTGGAACACCATATATTTT; CDR3aa: CAWSVGYPWNTIYF; j_gene: TRBJ1-3; v_gene: TRBV30; abundance: NA; d_gene: NA
CDR3nt: TGTGCCAGCAGCCCCGACCAGGGGGTCAATGAGCAGTTCTTC; CDR3aa: CASSPDQGVNEQFF; j_gene: TRBJ2-1; v_gene: TRBV11-3; abundance: NA; d_gene: TRBD1
CDR3nt: TGTGCCAGCAGCTACGCAGCTAATTCACCCCTCCACTTT; CDR3aa: CASSYAANSPLHF; j_gene: TRBJ1-6; v_gene: TRBV7-2; abundance: NA; d_gene: NA
CDR3nt: TGTGCCAGCAGTTACCCGGGAGGTTCAGGGGAGACCCAGTACTTC; CDR3aa: CASSYPGGSGETQYF; j_gene: TRBJ2-5; v_gene: TRBV5-4; abundance: NA; d_gene: TRBD2
CDR3nt: TGTGCCAGCAGTTACGGAGGGGCGGATGGCTACACCTTC; CDR3aa: CASSYGGADGYTF; j_gene: TRBJ1-2; v_gene: TRBV6-5; abundance: NA; d_gene: NA
CDR3nt: TGTGCCAGCAGCGCCCACGGGTGGGGTAGCACAGATACGCAGTATTTT; CDR3aa: CASSAHGWGSTDTQYF; j_gene: TRBJ2-3; v_gene: TRBV9; abundance: NA; d_gene: NA
CDR3nt: TGTGCCAGCAGTGAGATAACCGGGGAGCTGTTTTTT; CDR3aa: CASSEITGELFF; j_gene: TRBJ2-2; v_gene: TRBV25-1; abundance: NA; d_gene: NA
CDR3nt: TGTGCCAGCAGGTCTTACGGGACAGGGGATGGCTACACCTTC; CDR3aa: CASRSYGTGDGYTF; j_gene: TRBJ1-2; v_gene: TRBV6-6; abundance: NA; d_gene: TRBD1
CDR3nt: TGTGCCAGCAGCCTCGGACAGGGAAGGGAAAAACTGTTTTTT; CDR3aa: CASSLGQGREKLFF; j_gene: TRBJ1-4; v_gene: TRBV6-5; abundance: NA; d_gene: TRBD1
CDR3nt: TGTGCCTGGAGTCCAAACGCGTCCGGAAACACCATATATTTT; CDR3aa: CAWSPNASGNTIYF; j_gene: TRBJ1-3; v_gene: TRBV30; abundance: NA; d_gene: NA
CDR3nt: TGTGCCAGAAGCTTAGCGCATCCAGGGTACTTCACTGAAGCTTTCTTT; CDR3aa: CARSLAHPGYFTEAFF; j_gene: TRBJ1-1; v_gene: TRBV7-5; abundance: NA; d_gene: NA